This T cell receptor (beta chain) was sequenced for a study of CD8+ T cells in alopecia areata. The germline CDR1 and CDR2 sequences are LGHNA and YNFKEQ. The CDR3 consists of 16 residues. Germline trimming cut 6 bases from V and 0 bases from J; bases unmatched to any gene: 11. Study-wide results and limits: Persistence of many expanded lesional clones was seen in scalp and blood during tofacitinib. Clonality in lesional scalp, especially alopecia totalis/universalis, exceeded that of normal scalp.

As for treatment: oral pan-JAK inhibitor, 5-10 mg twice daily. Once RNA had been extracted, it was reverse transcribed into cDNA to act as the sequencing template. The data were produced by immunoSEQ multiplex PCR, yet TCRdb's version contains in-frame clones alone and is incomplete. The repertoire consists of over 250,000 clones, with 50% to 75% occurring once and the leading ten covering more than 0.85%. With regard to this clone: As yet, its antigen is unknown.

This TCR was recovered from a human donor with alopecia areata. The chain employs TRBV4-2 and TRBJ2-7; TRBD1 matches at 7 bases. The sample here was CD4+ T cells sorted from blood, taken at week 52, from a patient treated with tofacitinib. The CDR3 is CASRYTGTASSYEQYF. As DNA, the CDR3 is TGTGCCAGCAGATACACCGGGACAGCAAGCTCCTACGAGCAGTACTTC.